These T cell receptor beta chains were read from a single sample in a study of blood T cell repertoires in COVID-19. Repertoires were generated with immunoSEQ multiplex PCR, while TCRdb's copy carries only in-frame clones and drops some. The sample has 100,000 to 140,000 clones, roughly 90% seen once. The sequenced material came from peripheral blood. The receptors were gathered from a man aged 35-49 years with active or convalescent COVID-19. Both conserved end residues are part of each CDR3. D genes are given only for firm matches. Part of the rows lack a size; the others show once, few, many or a class for expanded clones.

j_gene | v_gene | abundance | d_gene | CDR3nt | CDR3aa
TRBJ2-7 | TRBV6-5 | - | TRBD2 | TGTGCCAGCTTGGGACTAGCGGTCTACGAGCAGTACTTC | CASLGLAVYEQYF
TRBJ1-3 | TRBV6-7 | once | TRBD1 | TGTGCCAGCAGACCCCACTCCAGGGGGTTCGGAAACACCATATATTTT | CASRPHSRGFGNTIYF
TRBJ2-5 | TRBV28 | - | TRBD1 | TGTGCCAGCAGCTACTCAGGGGGCGAGAATGTAGAGACCCAGTACTTC | CASSYSGGENVETQYF
TRBJ2-3 | TRBV7-2 | - | - | TGTGCCAGCAGCTTAGAGGGGGCTGGGACTCGATACACAGATACGCAGTATTTT | CASSLEGAGTRYTDTQYF
TRBJ2-3 | TRBV5-1 | - | - | TGCGCCAGCAGCTTGCTACAGGGTAGTAATACGCAGTATTTT | CASSLLQGSNTQYF
TRBJ1-2 | TRBV21-1 | - | - | TGTGCCAGCAGCTACAAACAGGGGCTTTCGTTTTATCATGGCTACACCTTC | CASSYKQGLSFYHGYTF
TRBJ1-1 | TRBV19 | - | TRBD1 | TGTGCCAGTAGTAACAGGGGGCATTTGGGCACTGAAGCTTTCTTT | CASSNRGHLGTEAFF
TRBJ1-1 | TRBV6-2/TRBV6-3 | - | - | TGTGCCAGCAGTCCCTACTATGGGGGAGGGAACACTGAAGCTTTCTTT | CASSPYYGGGNTEAFF
TRBJ2-1 | TRBV5-4 | - | TRBD2 | TGTGCCAGCAGCAGACTAGCGGGCTTCCAGGGGAATGAGCAGTTCTTC | CASSRLAGFQGNEQFF
TRBJ2-7 | TRBV6-5 | - | - | TGTGCCAGCTCGGGGAGCTCCTACGAGCAGTACTTC | CASSGSSYEQYF
TRBJ2-7 | TRBV11-3 | - | - | TGTGCCAGCAGCTTAGGAAACGGCTACGAGCAGTACTTC | CASSLGNGYEQYF
TRBJ1-1 | TRBV5-4 | - | TRBD1 | TGTGCCAGCAGCGGCGGGGGACAGGTAAACACTGAAGCTTTCTTT | CASSGGGQVNTEAFF
TRBJ1-3 | TRBV2 | - | - | TGTGCCAGCACCGTGGGGGGAGCTGGAAACACCATATATTTT | CASTVGGAGNTIYF
TRBJ1-2 | TRBV7-2 | - | TRBD1 | TGTGCCAGCAGCTTAGATCGGGACAGGGTCGGTGGCTACACCTTC | CASSLDRDRVGGYTF
TRBJ2-1 | TRBV7-3 | - | - | TGTGCCAGCAGCTTATCATCCTACAATGAGCAGTTCTTC | CASSLSSYNEQFF
TRBJ2-4 | TRBV6-5 | - | - | TGTGCCAGCAGTTACTCACGCGTTCAGTACTTC | CASSYSRVQYF
TRBJ2-4 | TRBV19 | once | - | TGTGCCAGTAGTATCAGGGATGTAGCCAAAAACATTCAGTACTTC | CASSIRDVAKNIQYF
TRBJ2-1 | TRBV18 | - | TRBD2 | TGTGCCAGCTCGGGGCTAGCGGGAGAGAGTGAGCAGTTCTTC | CASSGLAGESEQFF
TRBJ2-3 | TRBV9 | - | - | TGTGCCAGCAGCGTAGGGGGAGCCCTCCCAGATACGCAGTATTTT | CASSVGGALPDTQYF
TRBJ2-3 | TRBV5-1 | - | TRBD2 | TGCGCCAGCAGTCCCGGGGGGGCGGGAGATACGCAGTATTTT | CASSPGGAGDTQYF
TRBJ1-5 | TRBV19 | - | - | TGTGCCAGTAGCCTCTCCGGGATCTTAGGACAGCCCCAGCATTTT | CASSLSGILGQPQHF
TRBJ2-7 | TRBV10-3 | - | - | TGTGCCATCAGTGAGTCTAATCAGGGTAGCACGAGGGAGCAGTACTTC | CAISESNQGSTREQYF
TRBJ1-2 | TRBV10-3 | once | TRBD1 | TGTGCCATCAGTGAGGGGGGACAGGCACATTATGGCTACACCTTC | CAISEGGQAHYGYTF
TRBJ1-5 | TRBV10-2 | - | TRBD1 | TGCGCCAGCAGTGCGAGGGGGCGAGACCAGCCCCAGCATTTT | CASSARGRDQPQHF
TRBJ1-1 | TRBV7-2 | - | TRBD1 | TGTGCCAGCAGAGACAGGGACATGAACACTGAAGCTTTCTTT | CASRDRDMNTEAFF
TRBJ2-1 | TRBV30 | - | - | TGTGCCTGGACCATCTACAATGAGCAGTTCTTC | CAWTIYNEQFF
TRBJ2-7 | TRBV2 | - | - | TGTGCCAGCAGTGATGGGGGGGGCCGCTACGAGCAGTACTTC | CASSDGGGRYEQYF
TRBJ2-1 | TRBV3-1/TRBV3-2 | - | TRBD2 | TGTGCCAGCAGCCAGTCTCTAGCGGGAGGAGGTCTGGGCTACAATGAGCAGTTCTTC | CASSQSLAGGGLGYNEQFF
TRBJ2-7 | TRBV5-4 | - | - | TGTGCCAGCAGCCACTACGAGCAGTACTTC | CASSHYEQYF
TRBJ2-1 | TRBV19 | - | - | TGTGCCAGTAGTATCCGTTGGCCCTATGAGCAGTTCTTC | CASSIRWPYEQFF
TRBJ1-2 | TRBV3-1/TRBV3-2 | - | - | TGTGCCAGCAGCCAAGTGGGCCAAGCCGGAGGCTACACCTTC | CASSQVGQAGGYTF
TRBJ2-1 | TRBV24-1 | - | TRBD2 | TGTGCCACCAGTGATTTGACTAGCGGGAGGGCTGAGCAGTTCTTC | CATSDLTSGRAEQFF
TRBJ1-5 | TRBV28 | many | - | TGTGCCAGCAGTTTAATGGGGGCCTGGCAGCCCCAGCATTTT | CASSLMGAWQPQHF
TRBJ1-5 | TRBV28 | few | TRBD1 | TGTGCCAGCAGCTCGGACAGGGGAGGGTATCAGCCCCAGCATTTT | CASSSDRGGYQPQHF
TRBJ2-3 | TRBV7-8 | - | TRBD1 | TGTGCCAGCAGTTTCACAGGGGGAACGACTAGAGATACGCAGTATTTT | CASSFTGGTTRDTQYF
TRBJ1-1 | TRBV18 | - | - | TGTGCCAGCTCACCCCAGGGGCGGGACACTGAAGCTTTCTTT | CASSPQGRDTEAFF
TRBJ1-2 | TRBV28 | few | - | TGTGCCAGCAGTTTGGAGGGCGCGGTCGGCTATGGCTACACCTTC | CASSLEGAVGYGYTF
TRBJ2-7 | TRBV13 | - | - | TGTGCCAGCAGCTTAGGGTCAGGGGTCCTAAGCTCCTACGAGCAGTACTTC | CASSLGSGVLSSYEQYF
TRBJ2-5 | TRBV9 | - | TRBD2 | TGTGCCAGCAGCGTAGGGGCACTAGCGGGTCAAGAGACCCAGTACTTC | CASSVGALAGQETQYF
TRBJ2-1 | TRBV18 | - | TRBD1 | TGTGCCAGCTCACCAAGGGGGCCCTCCTACAATGAGCAGTTCTTC | CASSPRGPSYNEQFF
TRBJ2-1 | TRBV11-3 | - | TRBD1 | TGTGCCAGCAGCTCCGGGACAGGCAATGAGCAGTTCTTC | CASSSGTGNEQFF
TRBJ1-5 | TRBV2 | - | TRBD1 | TGTGCCAGCAGCGTCGGACAGGGCAGTCAGCCCCAGCATTTT | CASSVGQGSQPQHF
TRBJ1-4 | TRBV4-2 | - | - | TGTGCCAGCAGCCAGATAGGACTATTTAATGAAAAACTGTTTTTT | CASSQIGLFNEKLFF
TRBJ1-1 | TRBV20-1 | - | TRBD1 | TGCAGTGCTAGTAGGATGGGACAGAGAAACACTGAAGCTTTCTTT | CSASRMGQRNTEAFF
TRBJ2-3 | TRBV7-9 | - | TRBD1 | TGTGCCAGCAGCTTAGGAACAGGGGCTGGTGCAGATACGCAGTATTTT | CASSLGTGAGADTQYF
TRBJ1-3 | TRBV4-3 | - | - | TGCGCCAGCAGCCAACAAACAGGAACCTCTGGAAACACCATATATTTT | CASSQQTGTSGNTIYF
TRBJ1-5 | TRBV24-1 | - | - | TGTGCCACCAGTGAGACAGTTAGCAATCAGCCCCAGCATTTT | CATSETVSNQPQHF
TRBJ2-1 | TRBV24-1 | - | TRBD2 | TGTGCCACCAGTGATCCAACACCCGGGACTAGCGGGAGGGTTGCTGGAGATGAGCAGTTCTTC | CATSDPTPGTSGRVAGDEQFF
TRBJ2-2 | TRBV11-3 | - | TRBD2 | TGTGCCAGCAGCTTTGGGGGGGCGAACACCGGGGAGCTGTTTTTT | CASSFGGANTGELFF
TRBJ1-2 | TRBV7-3 | - | TRBD1 | TGTGCCAGCAGCCCGGGACAGGTCTATGGCTACACCTTC | CASSPGQVYGYTF
TRBJ2-1 | TRBV6-2/TRBV6-3 | - | TRBD2 | TGTGCCAGCAGTTACTCGAGGGCGGGAGGGGTAAATGAGCAGTTCTTC | CASSYSRAGGVNEQFF
TRBJ1-5 | TRBV12-2 | - | - | TGTGCAAGTCTCTCCGTCCTAGGTGGCAATCAGCCCCAGCATTTT | CASLSVLGGNQPQHF
TRBJ2-7 | TRBV5-1 | once | TRBD2 | TGCGCCAGCAGCCATACGCTATCTAGCGGGGCGAACTCCTACGAGCAGTACTTC | CASSHTLSSGANSYEQYF
TRBJ1-2 | TRBV6-1 | - | - | TGTGCCAGCAGTGAAGAGGAGTTAGACTTCTATGGCTACACCTTC | CASSEEELDFYGYTF
TRBJ1-1 | TRBV7-3 | - | TRBD1 | TGTGCCAGCAGTTTCAAACAGGGGTCCACTGAAGCTTTCTTT | CASSFKQGSTEAFF